These T cell receptor beta chains were read from a single sample in a study of technical replicates of blood from a few donors. Sequenced by immunoSEQ multiplex PCR; TCRdb stores in-frame clones only, minus some. The sample records tens of thousands of clones, roughly 96% being singletons. The material sequenced was T cells isolated from PBMCs. These receptors all come from a human donor in good health. Each CDR3 is given with its conserved first and last residue. A D gene is named only where the DNA matches it firmly. A clone size is listed for some rows: how often the clone was seen (once, few, many), or a class if it is expanded.

D	size	V	J	CDR3	DNA
-	-	TRBV10-1	TRBJ1-5	CASSADRVEGPQHF	TGCGCCAGCAGCGCGGACAGAGTCGAGGGGCCCCAGCATTTT
-	-	TRBV2	TRBJ2-3	CASISPRGNRQPTSTDTQYF	TGTGCCAGCATTTCTCCTCGCGGGAACAGACAGCCTACTAGCACAGATACGCAGTATTTT
-	-	TRBV6-5	TRBJ1-1	CASSYWGGTEAFF	TGTGCCAGCAGTTACTGGGGAGGAACTGAAGCTTTCTTT
-	-	TRBV30	TRBJ1-2	CAWSVGQYSYGYTF	TGTGCCTGGAGTGTCGGACAGTATAGCTATGGCTACACCTTC
TRBD1	once	TRBV6-1	TRBJ1-1	CASRTEEWDRGLAFF	TGTGCCAGCAGAACAGAAGAATGGGACAGGGGGCTGGCTTTCTTT
-	-	TRBV20-1	TRBJ1-5	CSASGGVHQHF	TGCAGTGCTAGTGGGGGGGTTCACCAGCATTTT
-	-	TRBV25-1	TRBJ2-3	CASSDRPSTSTDTQYF	TGTGCCAGCAGTGATCGTCCAAGTACTAGCACAGATACGCAGTATTTT
-	-	TRBV28	TRBJ1-1	CASGQGGRTEAFF	TGTGCCAGCGGTCAGGGCGGGAGAACTGAAGCTTTCTTT
-	-	TRBV7-9	TRBJ2-3	CASNVGLSTDTQYF	TGTGCCAGCAACGTAGGACTTAGTACAGATACGCAGTATTTT
TRBD2	-	TRBV6-5	TRBJ2-7	CASRSAGLEHEQYF	TGTGCCAGCAGGTCCGCGGGACTAGAGCACGAGCAGTACTTC
-	-	TRBV27	TRBJ1-2	CASTSRGGDNYGYTF	TGTGCCAGCACCTCTAGGGGGGGAGATAACTATGGCTACACCTTC
TRBD2	-	TRBV6-4	TRBJ2-3	CASSDGGGSTDTQYF	TGTGCCAGCAGTGACGGCGGGGGGAGCACAGATACGCAGTATTTT
-	-	TRBV6-1	TRBJ2-7	CASSGGRNRDEQYF	TGTGCCAGCAGTGGGGGCCGAAACAGGGACGAGCAGTACTTC
TRBD2	-	TRBV7-9	TRBJ2-7	CASSTAGTSPYEQYF	TGTGCCAGCAGCACGGCAGGGACTAGCCCCTACGAGCAGTACTTC
-	-	TRBV2	TRBJ2-7	CASRAYEQYF	TGTGCCAGCCGGGCCTACGAGCAGTACTTC
-	-	TRBV6-5	TRBJ2-3	CASEGADTQYF	TGTGCCAGCGAGGGTGCAGATACGCAGTATTTT
-	-	TRBV5-1	TRBJ2-7	CASSFNEASTYEQYF	TGCGCCAGCAGCTTCAATGAGGCTTCGACCTACGAGCAGTACTTC
-	-	TRBV6-6	TRBJ1-1	CASSGGTNTEAFF	TGTGCCAGCAGCGGGGGAACGAACACTGAAGCTTTCTTT
TRBD2	-	TRBV11-3	TRBJ2-3	CASSEQAGRDTQYF	TGTGCCAGCAGCGAACAAGCGGGGAGAGATACGCAGTATTTT
-	-	TRBV7-6	TRBJ1-4	CASSLDYGGANEKLFF	TGTGCCAGCAGCTTAGACTACGGGGGGGCGAATGAAAAACTGTTTTTT
-	-	TRBV5-1	TRBJ2-7	CASSLRLDNEQYF	TGCGCCAGCAGCTTGAGGTTGGACAACGAGCAGTACTTC
-	-	TRBV7-9	TRBJ1-2	CASSHPDRRDYGYTF	TGTGCCAGCAGTCATCCGGACCGGAGGGACTATGGCTACACCTTC
TRBD2	-	TRBV11-3	TRBJ2-3	CASSFRLRASGGGLDTQYF	TGTGCCAGCAGCTTTCGGCTCCGGGCTAGCGGGGGGGGATTAGATACGCAGTATTTT
-	-	TRBV6-1	TRBJ2-1	CASTNLAYNEQFF	TGTGCCAGCACGAATCTAGCTTACAATGAGCAGTTCTTC
-	-	TRBV6-6	TRBJ2-5	CASSYWGTQETQYF	TGTGCCAGCAGTTACTGGGGCACACAAGAGACCCAGTACTTC
-	once	TRBV9	TRBJ2-7	CASSVGAVAGSYEQYF	TGTGCCAGCAGCGTAGGTGCGGTCGCCGGTTCCTACGAGCAGTACTTC
-	-	TRBV9	TRBJ2-3	CASSVQGPDTQYF	TGTGCCAGCAGCGTACAGGGGCCAGATACGCAGTATTTT
TRBD1	once	TRBV4-1	TRBJ1-5	CASSLTGVNQPQHF	TGCGCCAGCAGCCTAACAGGGGTCAATCAGCCCCAGCATTTT
-	-	TRBV5-1	TRBJ2-5	CASSKDSPQETQYF	TGCGCCAGCAGCAAGGACAGCCCCCAAGAGACCCAGTACTTC
TRBD2	-	TRBV4-2	TRBJ2-1	CASSPLRRLAGGGSYNEQFF	TGTGCCAGCAGCCCCCTCCGGAGACTAGCGGGAGGGGGGTCCTACAATGAGCAGTTCTTC
TRBD2	-	TRBV6-1	TRBJ2-1	CASYRASGISEQFF	TGTGCCAGCTACAGGGCTAGCGGGATCAGTGAGCAGTTCTTC
-	-	TRBV19	TRBJ2-7	CASSRVPAYEQYF	TGTGCCAGTAGCAGGGTCCCCGCCTACGAGCAGTACTTC
TRBD2	-	TRBV7-8	TRBJ2-1	CASSFRSGNYNEQFF	TGTGCCAGCAGCTTTCGTAGCGGGAACTACAATGAGCAGTTCTTC
TRBD2	-	TRBV5-4	TRBJ2-2	CASSLGSLAGITGELFF	TGTGCCAGCAGCTTGGGATCACTAGCGGGGATCACCGGGGAGCTGTTTTTT
-	-	TRBV21-1	TRBJ1-5	CASRKLGQEPNQPQHF	TGTGCCAGCAGAAAATTGGGGCAGGAACCCAATCAGCCCCAGCATTTT